One sample yielded the 22 T cell receptor beta chains listed below, sequenced in a study of tumor-infiltrating lymphocytes in localized non-small cell lung cancer. TCRdb keeps only in-frame clones here, not all; method: immunoSEQ multiplex PCR. The sample contains about 11,000 clones, around 60% of which appear only once. Specimen: lung tumor tissue. Every receptor here comes from a human donor with non-small cell lung cancer.

The CDR3 here is CASSFGTVYGYTF. CDR3 sequence (DNA): TGTGCCAGCAGTTTCGGGACAGTATATGGCTACACCTTC. The rearrangement joins TRBV6-6 to TRBJ1-2, with TRBD1 matching 7 bases. V was pared by 4 bases and J by 5 bases, with 4 bases of the junction left unmatched. The CDR3 covers 13 residues. Per germline, CDR1 MNHNY and CDR2 SVGAGI (reference sequence).

V usage is TRBV7-2 and J usage is TRBJ2-7; 11 bases line up with TRBD1. The V segment lost 5 bases and the J segment 2 bases; nucleotides outside the gene matches: 11. Germline V gives CDR1 SGHTA, CDR2 FQGNSA. The CDR3 loop spans 17 amino acids. Here the CDR3 reads CASSPRPGQGGAYEQYF. The DNA of the CDR3 is TGTGCCAGCAGCCCAAGACCGGGACAGGGGGGGGCCTACGAGCAGTACTTC.

The chain employs TRBV7-2 and TRBJ2-2; 8 bases are shared with TRBD1. J lost 6 bases, V lost 2 bases, and 5 bases had no gene match. The CDR3 consists of 15 residues. The V gene's germline CDR1 is SGHTA and CDR2 FQGNSA. Here the CDR3 DNA reads TGTGCCAGCAGCTTAACAGGGGGAGCATCCGGGGAGCTGTTTTTT. Its protein product is CASSLTGGASGELFF.

This clone is labeled medium-sized. The chain links TRBV19 to TRBJ2-2; D could derive from TRBD1 or TRBD2 (5 bases each). The CDR3 extends over 15 amino acids. Trimming took 5 bases from V and 0 from J, leaving 10 bases between them. The germline V gene encodes CDR1 LNHDA and CDR2 SQIVND (reference sequence). Here the CDR3 reads CASSPGTTNTGELFF. Here the CDR3 DNA reads TGTGCCAGTAGTCCCGGGACGACGAACACCGGGGAGCTGTTTTTT. Full variable domain (outside the CDR3, taken from reference TRBV19 and TRBJ2-2): DGGITQSPKYLFRKEGQNVTLSCEQNLNHDAMYWYRQDPGQGLRLIYYSQIVNDFQKGDIAEGYSVSREKKESFPLTVTSAQKNPTAFYLCASSPGTTNTGELFFGEGSRLTVL.

The V call is TRBV6-5, the J call TRBJ1-5; D unresolved. Germline V gene sequence: CDR1 MNHEY, CDR2 SVGAGI. The CDR3 covers 15 residues. With 2 bases removed from V and 2 bases from J, the gap between germline ends came to 10 bases. The CDR3 is CASSYAGGGNQPQHF. In nucleotides, the CDR3 is TGTGCCAGCAGTTACGCCGGTGGGGGCAATCAGCCCCAGCATTTT.

The chain has TRBV2 and TRBJ1-2, with D uncertain. The CDR3 sequence is 15 residues long. CDR1 and CDR2 (germline): SNHLY, FYNNEI. V shed 6 bases and J shed 2 bases, with 16 bases lying between them. CDR3 amino acids: CASRLVARRNYGYTF. CDR3 coding DNA: TGTGCCAGCAGACTCGTAGCCAGGCGAAACTATGGCTACACCTTC. Variable domain in full (rest from reference TRBV2 and TRBJ1-2): EPEVTQTPSHQVTQMGQEVILRCVPISNHLYFYWYRQILGQKVEFLVSFYNNEISEKSEIFDDQFSVERPDGSNFTLKIRSTKLEDSAMYFCASRLVARRNYGYTFGSGTRLTVV.

Comment on this clone: The junction departs from the called germline gene at one end, perhaps through a read error. CDR3 region: CASTLTGGTEAFF. The CDR3 bases are TGTGCCAGCACCTTAACAGGGGGCACTGAAGCTTTCTTT. The rearrangement links TRBV7-9 to TRBJ1-1, with 8 positions matching TRBD1. The V gene's germline CDR1 is SEHNR and CDR2 FQNEAQ (reference sequence). There are 13 residues in the CDR3.

The V call is TRBV5-1, the J call TRBJ2-1; 11 positions match TRBD2. V dropped 8 bases and J dropped 4; count of bases not matched to a gene: 5. The CDR3 loop spans 14 amino acids. The V gene's germline CDR1 is SGHRS and CDR2 YFSETQ. CDR3 residues: CASRVAGGYNEQFF. In DNA form, the CDR3 reads TGCGCCAGTCGAGTAGCGGGGGGGTACAATGAGCAGTTCTTC.

CDR3 sequence: CSVEGLAGGEQFF. The CDR3 bases are TGCAGCGTTGAGGGACTAGCGGGGGGGGAGCAGTTCTTC. The chain links TRBV29-1 to TRBJ2-1, with TRBD2 matching 16 bases. V trimming: 3 bases; J trimming: 10 bases; junction bases outside the gene matches: 0. This CDR3 is built from 13 residues. Germline-derived CDR1 and CDR2 are SQVTM and ANQGSEA.

The rearrangement links TRBV4-3 to TRBJ2-1; the D gene is possibly TRBD2 (6 bases). CDR1 and CDR2 from the germline V gene are LGHNA and YSLEER. V was trimmed by 0 bases and J by 6 bases, leaving 18 bases between them. This CDR3 comprises 17 residues. The CDR3 loop reads CASSQDYRLEGGNEQFF. Here the CDR3 DNA reads TGCGCCAGCAGCCAAGACTACCGGTTAGAGGGAGGCAATGAGCAGTTCTTC.

This clone was observed a handful of times. This chain joins TRBV4-1 and TRBJ2-1; 11 bases fit TRBD2. This CDR3 has 16 amino acids. Germline loops: CDR1 MGHRA, CDR2 YSYEKL. V was clipped by 0 bases and J by 7 bases; unmatched bases: 5. The CDR3 sequence is CASSQESASGRNEQFF. For the CDR3, the DNA is TGCGCCAGCAGCCAAGAGTCAGCTAGCGGGAGGAATGAGCAGTTCTTC.

Sample share makes this clone large. The chain has TRBV30 and TRBJ1-2; no reliable D call. This CDR3 is 12 amino acids long. Per the germline V gene, CDR1 is GTSNPN and CDR2 is SVGIG (reference sequence). The V end was cut by 4 bases, the J end by 5 bases, with 11 bases between. Written as DNA, the CDR3 is TGTGCCTGGATGTGGGTTGGGTATGGCTACACCTTC. This codes for CAWMWVGYGYTF. The full variable domain, with the rest looked up from reference TRBV30 and TRBJ1-2, is SQTIHQWPATLVQPVGSPLSLECTVEGTSNPNLYWYRQAAGRGLQLLFYSVGIGQISSEVPQNLSASRPQDRQFILSSKKLLLSDSGFYLCAWMWVGYGYTFGSGTRLTVV.

This chain uses TRBV6-6 with TRBJ1-5; D is uncertain. Trimming took off 6 bases at V and 1 base at J, with 13 bases between the two ends. The CDR3 has 15 amino acids. The germline CDR1 and CDR2 sequences are MNHNY and SVGAGI (reference sequence). The CDR3 region is CASRAENLSNQPQHF. CDR3 nucleotides: TGTGCCAGCAGAGCCGAGAATCTAAGCAATCAGCCCCAGCATTTT.

The chain employs TRBV25-1 and TRBJ1-3, with a tentative D call TRBD1 (6 bases). Germline CDR1 and CDR2: MGHDK and SYGVNS. This CDR3 has 13 amino acids. Deletions cut 6 bases from V and 5 bases from J, with 11 bases between. This CDR3 reads CASSVDRRNTIYF. In DNA form, the CDR3 reads TGTGCCAGCAGCGTGGACAGAAGAAACACCATATATTTT.

This clone occurred a few times. The chain couples TRBV4-3 to TRBJ2-2, with D perhaps being TRBD1 or TRBD2 (6 bases each). The V gene's germline CDR1 is LGHNA and CDR2 YSLEER. V lost 4 bases and J 5 bases, leaving 20 bases between the germline ends. This CDR3 is built from 17 residues. CDR3: CASSPLGGGGRTGELFF. CDR3 nucleotides: TGCGCCAGCAGCCCGCTGGGTGGAGGGGGTCGTACCGGGGAGCTGTTTTTT.

There are a few counts of this clone. J is TRBJ2-1 and V is TRBV29-1; no firm D call. The CDR3 loop spans 12 amino acids. Trimming pared 6 bases from V and 2 bases from J, leaving 8 bases between. Germline values: CDR1 SQVTM, CDR2 ANQGSEA. CDR3 coding DNA: TGCAGCGTAGGTGGGGCCTACAATGAGCAGTTCTTC. Translating it yields CSVGGAYNEQFF.

This clone was found a few times. This chain links TRBV5-4 with TRBJ1-1; D might be TRBD1 (5 bases). CDR3 length: 14 residues. CDR1 and CDR2 from the germline V gene are SGHNT and YYREEE (reference sequence). Trimming removed 1 base from V and 1 base from J, with 8 bases in between. The CDR3 DNA sequence: TGTGCCAGCAGCTTGCAGGGTGGGAACACTGAAGCTTTCTTT. Amino acid sequence: CASSLQGGNTEAFF.

Only a few counts were recorded for this clone. This chain connects TRBV5-5 to TRBJ2-5; possibly TRBD2 for D (7 bases). Trimming stripped 3 bases from V and 5 bases from J, with 17 bases between. The CDR3 totals 15 residues. From germline, CDR1 is SGHKS and CDR2 YYEKEE (reference sequence). In nucleotides, the CDR3 is TGTGCCAGCAGCTCAATTGGGGGGGCACGGGAGACCCAGTACTTC. It codes for CASSSIGGARETQYF. Full variable domain (remainder filled in from reference TRBV5-5 and TRBJ2-5): DAGVTQSPTHLIKTRGQQVTLRCSPISGHKSVSWYQQVLGQGPQFIFQYYEKEERGRGNFPDRFSARQFPNYSSELNVNALLLGDSALYLCASSSIGGARETQYFGPGTRLLVL.

The chain is built from TRBV10-2 and TRBJ2-7, with TRBD2 matching 9 bases. The CDR3 is 15 residues long. Unmatched junction bases numbered 10, after V lost 3 bases and J lost 7 bases. CDR1 WSHSY and CDR2 SAAADI come from the germline V gene. The CDR3 bases are TGCGCCAGCAGTGAACCGGGACTAGCAGGGAGGGAGCAGTACTTC. Its protein is CASSEPGLAGREQYF.

This clone was picked up a small number of times. The chain couples TRBV19 to TRBJ2-7; D perhaps matches TRBD2 (5 bases). V shed 7 bases and J shed 1 base, with 11 bases lying between them. CDR1 and CDR2 from the germline V gene are LNHDA and SQIVND (reference sequence). The CDR3 length is 13 residues. The CDR3 spells CASMNRGSYEQYF. In nucleotides, the CDR3 is TGTGCCAGTATGAATAGAGGGTCCTACGAGCAGTACTTC.

The chain links TRBV6-5 to TRBJ1-1; TRBD1 agrees at 7 bases. The CDR3 runs to 14 residues. The V gene end was trimmed by 6 bases and the J gene end by 3 bases; junction bases not matched to a gene: 7. Germline assignment: CDR1 MNHEY and CDR2 SVGAGI. The CDR3 spells CASRQGIRDTEAFF. In DNA, the CDR3 is TGTGCCAGCAGACAGGGGATCCGGGACACTGAAGCTTTCTTT.

J is TRBJ1-6 and V is TRBV4-1, with 9 bases that match TRBD1. The germline gives CDR1 MGHRA, CDR2 YSYEKL. This CDR3 spans 15 amino acids. V was clipped by 5 bases and J by 7 bases; unmatched bases: 6. CDR3 sequence reads: CASSVQGQGNSPLHF. The CDR3 DNA reads as TGCGCCAGCAGCGTACAGGGACAGGGAAATTCACCCCTCCACTTT.